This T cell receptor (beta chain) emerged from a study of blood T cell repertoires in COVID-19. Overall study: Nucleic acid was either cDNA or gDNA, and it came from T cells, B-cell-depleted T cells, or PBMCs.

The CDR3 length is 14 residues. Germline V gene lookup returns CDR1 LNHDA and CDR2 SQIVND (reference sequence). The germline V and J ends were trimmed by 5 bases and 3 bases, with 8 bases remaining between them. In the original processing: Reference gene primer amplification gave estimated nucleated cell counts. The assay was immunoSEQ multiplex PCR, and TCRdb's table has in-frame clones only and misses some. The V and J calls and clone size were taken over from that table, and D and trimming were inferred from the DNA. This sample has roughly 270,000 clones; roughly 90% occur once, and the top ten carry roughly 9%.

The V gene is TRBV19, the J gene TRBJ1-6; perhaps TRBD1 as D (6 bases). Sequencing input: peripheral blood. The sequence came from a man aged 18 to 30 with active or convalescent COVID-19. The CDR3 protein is CASSLDSYNSPLHF. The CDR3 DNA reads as TGTGCCAGTAGTTTGGACAGCTATAATTCACCCCTCCACTTT.